The 20 T cell receptor beta chains reported below all come from one sample, sequenced in a study of shared clonotypes between healthy human individuals. TCRdb's copy holds only in-frame clones and misses some; the assay was immunoSEQ multiplex PCR. The table has some 470,000 clones, about 82% seen once. Material for sequencing was PBMCs. These receptors were obtained from a woman aged 40 to 50 in good health. Some clones in this sample may be carry-over from other donors' samples.

V is TRBV5-1 and J is TRBJ2-1; D is uncertain. Germline lookup yields CDR1 SGHRS and CDR2 YFSETQ. The CDR3 extends over 14 amino acids. Trimming removed 4 bases at V and 3 bases at J, with 11 bases between. Here the CDR3 reads CASSLGSDYNEQFF. The DNA of the CDR3 is TGCGCCAGCAGCCTGGGTTCTGACTACAATGAGCAGTTCTTC.

The chain carries TRBV4-1 and TRBJ2-7; D gene ambiguous. Germline assignment: CDR1 MGHRA and CDR2 YSYEKL. V was cut by 0 bases and J by 0 bases, with 6 bases left in between. This CDR3 comprises 14 residues. CDR3 amino acids: CASSQDFSSYEQYF. The CDR3 coding sequence is TGCGCCAGCAGCCAAGATTTCAGCTCCTACGAGCAGTACTTC.

V gene TRBV11-2 combines with J gene TRBJ2-1, with D possibly TRBD2 on 6 matching bases. The CDR3 length is 15 residues. Trimming shortened V by 8 bases and J by 8 bases, and 22 bases separated the two germline ends. Germline assignment: CDR1 SGHAT and CDR2 FQNNGV. CDR3 in DNA: TGTGCCAGCTCCCTTTTCGGGAGTGGTGTAGATGAGCAGTTCTTC. Encoded protein: CASSLFGSGVDEQFF.

The chain combines TRBV7-9 with TRBJ2-7; D is ambiguous. V was cut by 5 bases and J by 3 bases, with 8 bases left in between. CDR1 is SEHNR, CDR2 FQNEAQ, per germline (reference sequence). The CDR3 has 12 amino acids. For the CDR3, the DNA is TGTGCCAGCAGCCGGACGGGCTACGAGCAGTACTTC. Translating it yields CASSRTGYEQYF.

The chain recombines TRBV28 with TRBJ2-1; D gene uncertain. V dropped 6 bases and J dropped 6 bases, with 12 bases sitting between them. The CDR3 contains 13 residues. CDR1 and CDR2 from the germline V gene are MDHEN and SYDVKM. The CDR3 nucleotides are TGTGCCAGCAGCCGCTGGACCCGCAATGAGCAGTTCTTC. This gives the protein CASSRWTRNEQFF.

This clone has a single count. The chain recombines TRBV30 with TRBJ2-3; TRBD1 or TRBD2 may be the D gene (6 bases each). The V gene's germline CDR1 is GTSNPN and CDR2 SVGIG (reference sequence). V gave up 5 bases and J gave up 2 bases, with 17 bases separating them. There are 15 residues in the CDR3. The CDR3 loop is CAWGRGTRTTDTQYF. In DNA form, the CDR3 reads TGTGCCTGGGGTCGGGGGACAAGAACCACAGATACGCAGTATTTT.

Many counts were recorded for this clone. This sample includes further DNA sequences coding for the same CDR3. J is TRBJ2-7 and V is TRBV5-1; tentative D call: TRBD2 (7 bases). Germline loops: CDR1 SGHRS, CDR2 YFSETQ. V lost 1 base to trimming and J lost 11 bases, with 13 bases between them. CDR3 length: 12 amino acids. The CDR3 loop reads CASSLREGVKYF. DNA of the CDR3: TGCGCCAGCAGCTTGAGGGAGGGGGTGAAGTACTTC. The variable domain in full, completed from reference TRBV5-1 and TRBJ2-7, reads KAGVTQTPRYLIKTRGQQVTLSCSPISGHRSVSWYQQTPGQGLQFLFEYFSETQRNKGNFPGRFSGRQFSNSRSEMNVSTLELGDSALYLCASSLREGVKYFGPGTRLTVT.

The rearrangement uses TRBV30 and TRBJ2-2; D remains ambiguous. Trimming stripped 0 bases from V and 2 bases from J, with 10 bases between. Germline values: CDR1 GTSNPN, CDR2 SVGIG (reference sequence). The CDR3 consists of 15 residues. The CDR3 loop is CAWSVPHSNTGELFF. The DNA for the CDR3 is TGTGCCTGGAGTGTACCTCACAGCAACACCGGGGAGCTGTTTTTT.

The rearrangement joins TRBV7-2 to TRBJ2-2, with 7 bases that match TRBD2. CDR3 length: 15 residues. CDR1 and CDR2 (germline): SGHTA, FQGNSA. After removal of 5 bases from V and 3 bases from J, the junction contained 6 bases not matched to a gene. The CDR3 region is CASSTGTTYTGELFF. The CDR3 coding sequence is TGTGCCAGCAGCACCGGGACTACTTACACCGGGGAGCTGTTTTTT.

In the case of this clone: A junction end diverges from the germline sequence, so it may reflect a read error. The V call is TRBV27, the J call TRBJ1-1; D not resolved. Germline-derived CDR1 and CDR2 are MNHEY and SMNVEV (reference sequence). This CDR3 is built from 13 residues. CDR3 in DNA: TGTGCCAGCAGTTTAGACCATCGCACTGAATCTTTCTTT. Translated: CASSLDHRTESFF.

The chain recombines TRBV5-4 with TRBJ1-4; D is unresolved. Trimming cost V 4 bases and J 6 bases, with 16 bases left between them. Germline V gene lookup returns CDR1 SGHNT and CDR2 YYREEE (reference sequence). This CDR3 is built from 15 residues. The CDR3 spells CASSAWLGRDEKLFF. The CDR3 DNA is TGTGCCAGCAGCGCTTGGCTAGGGAGAGATGAAAAACTGTTTTTT.

The chain has TRBV7-3 and TRBJ2-3; D call uncertain. The CDR3 consists of 14 residues. From germline, CDR1 is SGHTA and CDR2 FQGTGA. V was trimmed by 5 bases and J by 4 bases, leaving 13 bases between them. CDR3 nucleotides: TGTGCCAGCAGCACACGACCCGGGTCAGATACGCAGTATTTT. This translates into CASSTRPGSDTQYF.

V is TRBV11-2 and J is TRBJ1-5; the D gene is possibly TRBD1 (6 bases). CDR3 length: 15 amino acids. The V gene lost 5 bases and the J gene lost 5 bases, with 16 bases spanning the gap. Germline V gene data show CDR1 as SGHAT and CDR2 as FQNNGV. The CDR3 region has the DNA TGTGCCAGCAGCCAAGATGAGGGGGGCCATCAGCCCCAGCATTTT. This encodes CASSQDEGGHQPQHF.

Regarding this clone: This sample includes further DNA sequences coding for the same CDR3. The chain couples TRBV29-1 to TRBJ2-7; 9 bases match TRBD1. The V and J ends lost 1 base and 5 bases, in that order; junction bases with no gene match: 0. This CDR3 has 12 residues. The V gene's germline CDR1 is SQVTM and CDR2 ANQGSEA. The CDR3: CSVEGQGDEQYF. In DNA, the CDR3 is TGCAGCGTTGAAGGACAGGGGGACGAGCAGTACTTC.

The chain couples TRBV6-5 to TRBJ2-7, with TRBD1 as a possible D gene (6 bases). The CDR3 is 14 amino acids. The V end lost 0 bases, the J end lost 3 bases, and 9 bases lay between the germline ends. Per germline, CDR1 MNHEY and CDR2 SVGAGI. DNA for the CDR3: TGTGCCAGCAGTTACTCTGGCAGGGGCTACGAGCAGTACTTC. The encoded protein is CASSYSGRGYEQYF.

V and J are TRBV6-4 and TRBJ2-1, with D unclear. V dropped 4 bases and J dropped 7 bases, with 14 bases sitting between them. Germline lookup yields CDR1 MRHNA and CDR2 SNTAGT. This CDR3 spans 14 amino acids. The CDR3 DNA reads TGTGCCAGCAGTGTAGGAACCAATACGAATGAGCAGTTCTTC. It yields the protein CASSVGTNTNEQFF.

CDR3 sequence: CASSLDPVFNEKLFF. The CDR3 bases are TGTGCCAGCAGCTTAGATCCGGTGTTTAATGAAAAACTGTTTTTT. The chain uses TRBV7-2 and TRBJ1-4; the D is unclear. Trimming removed 1 base from V and 4 bases from J, with 10 bases in between. This CDR3 comprises 15 residues. CDR1 and CDR2 from the germline V gene are SGHTA and FQGNSA.

The V and J genes are TRBV19 and TRBJ1-4; the match to TRBD1 covers 7 bases. Germline V gives CDR1 LNHDA, CDR2 SQIVND (reference sequence). CDR3 length: 19 amino acids. V trimming: 3 bases; J trimming: 6 bases; junction bases outside the gene matches: 19. The CDR3 loop reads CASSIGRGIFSRHYEKLFF. The CDR3 DNA reads as TGTGCCAGTAGTATTGGCAGGGGGATATTTAGTCGGCATTATGAAAAACTGTTTTTT. Drawing the rest from reference TRBV19 and TRBJ1-4, the complete variable domain is DGGITQSPKYLFRKEGQNVTLSCEQNLNHDAMYWYRQDPGQGLRLIYYSQIVNDFQKGDIAEGYSVSREKKESFPLTVTSAQKNPTAFYLCASSIGRGIFSRHYEKLFFGSGTQLSVL.

The chain recombines TRBV30 with TRBJ2-1; D remains unclear. The CDR3 loop spans 13 amino acids. The ends were cut back, 4 bases at V and 9 bases at J, with 16 bases in the middle. Germline CDR1 is GTSNPN and CDR2 is SVGIG (reference sequence). The CDR3 is CAWTGLAVGEQFF. Here the CDR3 DNA reads TGTGCCTGGACCGGTTTAGCCGTCGGTGAGCAGTTCTTC.

The rearrangement joins TRBV19 to TRBJ1-1, with TRBD1 matching over 11 bases. The germline CDR1 and CDR2 sequences are LNHDA and SQIVND (reference sequence). CDR3 length equals 16 residues. With 5 bases clipped from V and 1 base from J, the junction kept 6 bases outside the gene matches. As DNA, the CDR3 is TGTGCCAGTAGTCTTCCGGGACAGGGGGGGAACACTGAAGCTTTCTTT. Translating gives CASSLPGQGGNTEAFF. Full variable domain (missing parts from reference TRBV19 and TRBJ1-1): DGGITQSPKYLFRKEGQNVTLSCEQNLNHDAMYWYRQDPGQGLRLIYYSQIVNDFQKGDIAEGYSVSREKKESFPLTVTSAQKNPTAFYLCASSLPGQGGNTEAFFGQGTRLTVV.